This is a list of T cell receptor beta chains from one sample in a study of glioma-infiltrating T cells after dendritic cell vaccination. Data came from immunoSEQ multiplex PCR; TCRdb stores just in-frame clones and leaves some out. The repertoire holds 90,000 or so clones, with 85% as singletons. Here the sequenced sample was blood, taken before dendritic cell vaccination. These receptors were obtained from a human donor with glioblastoma. Each CDR3 is given with its conserved first and last residue. The order of the fields is J gene, D gene, V gene, CDR3 protein, CDR3 DNA. The D gene is left open where the match is weak.

>TRBJ2-7|.|TRBV4-2
CASSQENSRTGRTYEQYF
TGTGCCAGCAGCCAAGAGAACTCACGGACTGGCCGAACCTACGAGCAGTACTTC
>TRBJ1-5|.|TRBV2
CASQGSGAQPQHF
TGTGCCAGCCAGGGCAGCGGGGCACAGCCCCAGCATTTT
>TRBJ1-1|.|TRBV5-1
CASSLMGGTNTEAFF
TGCGCCAGCAGCTTGATGGGGGGAACGAACACTGAAGCTTTCTTT
>TRBJ2-6|.|TRBV5-4
CASSSSRDFLANVLTF
TGTGCCAGCAGCTCTTCCCGGGACTTTCTAGCCAACGTCCTGACTTTC
>TRBJ2-3|.|TRBV2
CASSPGGDEDTQYF
TGTGCCAGCAGCCCCGGAGGGGATGAAGATACGCAGTATTTT
>TRBJ1-1|.|TRBV30
CAWSRQNEAFF
TGTGCCTGGAGTCGACAGAACGAAGCTTTCTTT
>TRBJ2-7|.|TRBV5-8
CASSSEGRGYEQYF
TGTGCCAGCAGCTCGGAAGGCAGGGGCTACGAGCAGTACTTC
>TRBJ1-3|TRBD1|TRBV13
CASSSGQGDGNTIYF
TGTGCCAGCAGTTCCGGACAGGGGGATGGAAACACCATATATTTT
>TRBJ2-1|.|TRBV5-1
CASSLASGLNEQFF
TGCGCCAGCAGCTTGGCCAGCGGGCTCAATGAGCAGTTCTTC
>TRBJ1-1|.|TRBV14
CASSQVPGRNTEAFF
TGTGCCAGCAGCCAAGTGCCAGGGCGAAACACTGAAGCTTTCTTT